These T cell receptor beta chains were read from a single sample in a study of blood T cell repertoires in COVID-19. Using immunoSEQ multiplex PCR, the repertoire was profiled, and TCRdb retains in-frame clones only, with some absent. The table lists some 20,000 clones, 86% of them singletons. The sample was peripheral blood. The receptors come from a human donor with acute or convalescent COVID-19. The donor label of this sample is uncertain. The CDR3 runs from the conserved cysteine through the conserved F or W. Fields, in order: D gene, clone size, V gene, J gene, CDR3 DNA, CDR3 protein. The D gene is left open where the match is weak. Rows may omit the clone size; those that give it use once, few, many or a size class.

d_call: .; clone_size: .; v_call: TRBV7-6; j_call: TRBJ2-3; cdr3_nt: TGTGCCAGCAGCCCTACGGGTAGCACAGATACGCAGTATTTT; cdr3_aa: CASSPTGSTDTQYF
d_call: TRBD2; clone_size: .; v_call: TRBV7-2; j_call: TRBJ2-2; cdr3_nt: TGTGCCAGCAGCCCCATGAGCGGGGGGGCGGGCACCGGGGAGCTGTTTTTT; cdr3_aa: CASSPMSGGAGTGELFF
d_call: TRBD1; clone_size: .; v_call: TRBV4-2; j_call: TRBJ2-6; cdr3_nt: TGTGCCAGCAGCCCAACAGGGACAGGGAGTGGGGCCAACGTCCTGACTTTC; cdr3_aa: CASSPTGTGSGANVLTF
d_call: .; clone_size: .; v_call: TRBV2; j_call: TRBJ1-5; cdr3_nt: TGTGCCAGCAGTGCAGGGTTTAGCAATCAGCCCCAGCATTTT; cdr3_aa: CASSAGFSNQPQHF
d_call: .; clone_size: .; v_call: TRBV5-1; j_call: TRBJ2-3; cdr3_nt: TGCGCCAGCAGCTCCCAGATGTCCAGCACAGATACGCAGTATTTT; cdr3_aa: CASSSQMSSTDTQYF
d_call: .; clone_size: .; v_call: TRBV19; j_call: TRBJ1-3; cdr3_nt: TGTGCCAGTAGTTTGGGGGGATTCTCTGGAAACACCATATATTTT; cdr3_aa: CASSLGGFSGNTIYF
d_call: TRBD1; clone_size: .; v_call: TRBV11-2; j_call: TRBJ1-1; cdr3_nt: TGTGCCAGCAGCTTAACAGGGGGCGCGAACACTGAAGCTTTCTTT; cdr3_aa: CASSLTGGANTEAFF
d_call: TRBD1; clone_size: .; v_call: TRBV4-3; j_call: TRBJ1-6; cdr3_nt: TGCGCCAGCAGCCAAGATCTGACAGGGAATTCACCCCTCCACTTT; cdr3_aa: CASSQDLTGNSPLHF
d_call: .; clone_size: .; v_call: TRBV9; j_call: TRBJ2-2; cdr3_nt: TGTGCCAGCAGCGTAGGAGGAGTTTTGACCGGGGAGCTGTTTTTT; cdr3_aa: CASSVGGVLTGELFF
d_call: .; clone_size: few; v_call: TRBV9; j_call: TRBJ1-6; cdr3_nt: TGTGCCAGCAGCGGGGACATTAGCTCCTATAATTCACCCCTCCACTTT; cdr3_aa: CASSGDISSYNSPLHF
d_call: TRBD2; clone_size: .; v_call: TRBV19; j_call: TRBJ2-3; cdr3_nt: TGTGCCAGTAGTAAAACGTGGGGGTCTGGACTAGCGTTTGGAGGGAGCACAGATACGCAGTATTTT; cdr3_aa: CASSKTWGSGLAFGGSTDTQYF
d_call: TRBD1; clone_size: .; v_call: TRBV7-3; j_call: TRBJ2-3; cdr3_nt: TGTGCCAGCAGCCCTGGAGGGACAGGCCAGTCTACGCAGTATTTT; cdr3_aa: CASSPGGTGQSTQYF
d_call: TRBD2; clone_size: .; v_call: TRBV19; j_call: TRBJ2-7; cdr3_nt: TGTGCCAGTAGTATTACTAGCGGGAGGCTCGACGAGCAGTACTTC; cdr3_aa: CASSITSGRLDEQYF
d_call: TRBD1; clone_size: .; v_call: TRBV2; j_call: TRBJ1-1; cdr3_nt: TGTGCCAGCAGGCTAGCAGGGGAGACAGGGGCGGACACTGAAGCTTTCTTT; cdr3_aa: CASRLAGETGADTEAFF
d_call: .; clone_size: .; v_call: TRBV11-3; j_call: TRBJ2-3; cdr3_nt: TGTGCCAGCAGCCAGGGACTCCTTGGCGATACGCAGTATTTT; cdr3_aa: CASSQGLLGDTQYF
d_call: TRBD1; clone_size: .; v_call: TRBV11-2; j_call: TRBJ2-7; cdr3_nt: TGTGCCAGCAGCTCTAATACAGGGGACTCCTACGAGCAGTACTTC; cdr3_aa: CASSSNTGDSYEQYF
d_call: .; clone_size: .; v_call: TRBV4-3; j_call: TRBJ1-2; cdr3_nt: TGCGCCAGCAGCCAAGAGCGGAGGGCTTATGGCTACACCTTC; cdr3_aa: CASSQERRAYGYTF
d_call: .; clone_size: .; v_call: TRBV13; j_call: TRBJ2-2; cdr3_nt: TGTGCCAGCAGCCCCCGACAGGCCCCCACCGGGGAGCTGTTTTTT; cdr3_aa: CASSPRQAPTGELFF
d_call: TRBD1; clone_size: .; v_call: TRBV19; j_call: TRBJ1-6; cdr3_nt: TGTGCCAGTAGTCCCCTGCTGGGACAGGGAAATTCACCCCTCCACTTT; cdr3_aa: CASSPLLGQGNSPLHF
d_call: .; clone_size: .; v_call: TRBV18; j_call: TRBJ2-7; cdr3_nt: TGTGCCAGCTCACCAGTTGCCCCGGCAGGCTACGAGCAGTACTTC; cdr3_aa: CASSPVAPAGYEQYF
d_call: TRBD2; clone_size: few; v_call: TRBV7-3; j_call: TRBJ2-2; cdr3_nt: TGTGCCAGCAGCCGCGGGGGGGACACCGGGGAGCTGTTTTTT; cdr3_aa: CASSRGGDTGELFF
d_call: TRBD2; clone_size: few; v_call: TRBV19; j_call: TRBJ2-7; cdr3_nt: TGTGCGGCGGGAGACGGCTACGAGCAGTACTTC; cdr3_aa: CAAGDGYEQYF
d_call: TRBD1; clone_size: few; v_call: TRBV27; j_call: TRBJ2-7; cdr3_nt: TGTGCCGGGACCTGGATGACAGGGGGCACCTACGAGCAGTACTTC; cdr3_aa: CAGTWMTGGTYEQYF
d_call: .; clone_size: .; v_call: TRBV5-4; j_call: TRBJ2-5; cdr3_nt: TGTGCCAGCAGCTTTGGGCAGGGTAAAGAGACCCAGTACTTC; cdr3_aa: CASSFGQGKETQYF
d_call: TRBD2; clone_size: .; v_call: TRBV29-1; j_call: TRBJ2-5; cdr3_nt: TGCAGCGTTATCAGCCCCGGTAGCGGGGGGCTATTCAAACAAGAGACCCAGTACTTC; cdr3_aa: CSVISPGSGGLFKQETQYF
d_call: .; clone_size: .; v_call: TRBV24-1; j_call: TRBJ2-5; cdr3_nt: TGTGCCACCGCCTCCGGGGAAGAGACCCAGTACTTC; cdr3_aa: CATASGEETQYF
d_call: .; clone_size: .; v_call: TRBV19; j_call: TRBJ2-5; cdr3_nt: TGTGCCAGTAGTATTAGAGATTCCGAGACCCAGTACTTC; cdr3_aa: CASSIRDSETQYF
d_call: TRBD1; clone_size: .; v_call: TRBV6-2/TRBV6-3; j_call: TRBJ2-4; cdr3_nt: TGTGCCAGCACCCCAGGGGGGACAGGGGGCAGAAACATTCAGTACTTC; cdr3_aa: CASTPGGTGGRNIQYF
d_call: .; clone_size: .; v_call: TRBV4-2; j_call: TRBJ2-7; cdr3_nt: TGTGCCAGCAGCCAAGCCCGGGGGGCGGCCTACGAGCAGTACTTC; cdr3_aa: CASSQARGAAYEQYF
d_call: TRBD1; clone_size: .; v_call: TRBV11-2; j_call: TRBJ2-5; cdr3_nt: TGTGCCAGCAGCGGGGGACAGGGGGCGCGAGGGACCCAGTACTTC; cdr3_aa: CASSGGQGARGTQYF
d_call: .; clone_size: .; v_call: TRBV5-4; j_call: TRBJ2-2; cdr3_nt: TGTGCCAGCAGCTCTCAAGGGGAAATCACCGGGGAGCTGTTTTTT; cdr3_aa: CASSSQGEITGELFF
d_call: TRBD1; clone_size: medium-sized; v_call: TRBV19; j_call: TRBJ1-4; cdr3_nt: TGTGCCAGTAGTATGGCGGCAGGGGGAGGAGGTAATGAAAAACTGTTTTTT; cdr3_aa: CASSMAAGGGGNEKLFF
d_call: TRBD2; clone_size: .; v_call: TRBV7-3; j_call: TRBJ2-5; cdr3_nt: TGTGCCAGCAGCCTGAGCGGGAGTGGAGAGACCCAGTACTTC; cdr3_aa: CASSLSGSGETQYF
d_call: .; clone_size: .; v_call: TRBV27; j_call: TRBJ2-6; cdr3_nt: TGTGCCAGCAGTGGGCTTGACTCTGGGGCCAACGTCCTGACTTTC; cdr3_aa: CASSGLDSGANVLTF
d_call: TRBD2; clone_size: .; v_call: TRBV27; j_call: TRBJ2-7; cdr3_nt: TGTGCCAGCAGTGTAGCGGGAGCGCTCTACGAGCAGTACTTC; cdr3_aa: CASSVAGALYEQYF
d_call: .; clone_size: .; v_call: TRBV4-1; j_call: TRBJ1-4; cdr3_nt: TGCGCCAGCAGCCAAGAGTCCCTAACTAATGAAAAACTGTTTTTT; cdr3_aa: CASSQESLTNEKLFF
d_call: TRBD1; clone_size: .; v_call: TRBV3-1/TRBV3-2; j_call: TRBJ2-1; cdr3_nt: TGTGCCAGCAGCCCCTTCGGGACAGGGGAAAATGAGCAGTTCTTC; cdr3_aa: CASSPFGTGENEQFF
d_call: TRBD2; clone_size: once; v_call: TRBV2; j_call: TRBJ2-3; cdr3_nt: TGTGCCAGCAGTTTGAAGCGGGAGCCTCAGTATTTT; cdr3_aa: CASSLKREPQYF
d_call: TRBD1; clone_size: .; v_call: TRBV7-2; j_call: TRBJ1-2; cdr3_nt: TGTGCCAGCAGCTTACCAAGGGACAGCTTATATGGCTACACCTTC; cdr3_aa: CASSLPRDSLYGYTF
d_call: TRBD1; clone_size: .; v_call: TRBV3-1/TRBV3-2; j_call: TRBJ2-1; cdr3_nt: TGTGCCAGCAGCCAAGAAGGGACAGGGCCCTACAATGAGCAGTTCTTC; cdr3_aa: CASSQEGTGPYNEQFF
d_call: .; clone_size: once; v_call: TRBV6-6; j_call: TRBJ1-5; cdr3_nt: TGTGCCAGCAGTCGTACCCGGGCGGGAGGCCTCTATAGCAATCAGCCCCAGCATTTT; cdr3_aa: CASSRTRAGGLYSNQPQHF
d_call: .; clone_size: once; v_call: TRBV5-1; j_call: TRBJ2-7; cdr3_nt: TGCGCCAGCAGCTTGGAGTCAGGGCCTACCTACGAGCAGTACTTC; cdr3_aa: CASSLESGPTYEQYF
d_call: TRBD2; clone_size: .; v_call: TRBV7-3; j_call: TRBJ2-2; cdr3_nt: TGTGCCAGCAGCCCGGGAGCGGGGGGTTCCACCGGGGAGCTGTTTTTT; cdr3_aa: CASSPGAGGSTGELFF
d_call: TRBD2; clone_size: .; v_call: TRBV5-1; j_call: TRBJ2-1; cdr3_nt: TGCGCCAGCAGCTTAGGTAGCGGGGGGGCCAGTGAGCAGTTCTTC; cdr3_aa: CASSLGSGGASEQFF
d_call: TRBD1; clone_size: once; v_call: TRBV29-1; j_call: TRBJ2-2; cdr3_nt: TGCAGCCACAGGGACAGGGGTAACACCGGGGAGCTGTTTTTT; cdr3_aa: CSHRDRGNTGELFF
d_call: TRBD1; clone_size: .; v_call: TRBV18; j_call: TRBJ2-5; cdr3_nt: TGTGCCAGCTCACCACTGCAGGGGGCGACTGAGACCCAGTACTTC; cdr3_aa: CASSPLQGATETQYF
d_call: TRBD1; clone_size: .; v_call: TRBV9; j_call: TRBJ2-7; cdr3_nt: TGTGCCAGCAGCGAACAGGGGGGAGGAGTCCCCTACGAGCAGTACTTC; cdr3_aa: CASSEQGGGVPYEQYF
d_call: TRBD2; clone_size: once; v_call: TRBV6-5; j_call: TRBJ2-1; cdr3_nt: TGTGCGAGTGCGGGAGGCGGTTTCGACAATGAGCAGTTCTTC; cdr3_aa: CASAGGGFDNEQFF
d_call: .; clone_size: once; v_call: TRBV3-1/TRBV3-2; j_call: TRBJ1-2; cdr3_nt: TGTGCCAGCAGCCAAGATTGGAGTGGCTACACCTTC; cdr3_aa: CASSQDWSGYTF
d_call: .; clone_size: .; v_call: TRBV3-1/TRBV3-2; j_call: TRBJ1-3; cdr3_nt: TGTGCCAGCAGCCAGATGGAGTTCGCTGGAAACACCATATATTTT; cdr3_aa: CASSQMEFAGNTIYF
d_call: .; clone_size: .; v_call: TRBV18; j_call: TRBJ2-2; cdr3_nt: TGTGCCAGCTCACCTAATTCGGGGACCGGGGAGCTGTTTTTT; cdr3_aa: CASSPNSGTGELFF
d_call: .; clone_size: few; v_call: TRBV30; j_call: TRBJ2-6; cdr3_nt: TGTGCCGCGGACAGCTCTGGGGCCAACGTCCTGACTTTC; cdr3_aa: CAADSSGANVLTF